Reported below is one T cell receptor beta chain. V lost 1 base, J lost 1 base, and 12 bases lay in between. The CDR3 is made up of 15 amino acids. Germline CDR1 is SGHRS and CDR2 is YFSETQ. The source of the sample is a study of blood T cell repertoires in COVID-19. Whole-study context: T cells, B-cell-depleted T cells, or PBMCs provided the cDNA or gDNA that served as material.

Authors' analysis steps: Amplifying reference gene primers gave estimates of nucleated cell counts. The table came from immunoSEQ multiplex PCR; TCRdb's copy has only in-frame clones and leaves some out. For V, J and clone size, that table is used; D and trimming come from the DNA. The sample lists under 250,000 clones, roughly 80% seen once, with 2.5% in the top ten. Sequenced sample: peripheral blood. This chain joins TRBV5-1 and TRBJ2-7; D is perhaps TRBD1 (6 bases). The source is a woman aged 40 to 55 with active or convalescent COVID-19. The CDR3 coding sequence is TGCGCCAGCAGCTTGTCGGCAGGGGTGTCCTACGAGCAGTACTTC. Protein product: CASSLSAGVSYEQYF.